This T cell receptor (beta chain) was documented in a study of radiation and T cells in renal cell carcinoma. The CDR3 has 15 residues. V lost 3 bases to trimming and J lost 10 bases; unmatched junction nucleotides: 9. CDR1 and CDR2 from the germline V gene are SGHVS and FQNEAQ. Noted time point: blood 4 weeks post-SBRT, at nephrectomy. Treatment given: 15 Gy SBRT to primary tumor, nephrectomy 4 weeks later. Profiling relied on immunoSEQ multiplex PCR, and the TCRdb table lists in-frame clones only, not all of them. The sample consists of about 43,000 clones, 70% to 85% of them appearing once. The V gene is TRBV7-8, the J gene TRBJ1-6, with 7 bases lining up with TRBD1. The source of this sequence is a woman aged 70-85 years with renal cell carcinoma. The material was blood, obtained from a patient whose treatment included radiotherapy and nephrectomy. The CDR3 DNA reads as TGTGCCAGCAGCTTCACGACAGGGCCGAGGTCACCCCTCCACTTT. Encoded protein: CASSFTTGPRSPLHF.